The T cell receptor beta chain under discussion was sequenced for a study of blood T cell repertoires in COVID-19. TCRdb's copy holds only in-frame clones and misses some; the assay was immunoSEQ multiplex PCR. The sample holds around 140,000 clones, approximately 91% seen once. With 0 bases removed from V and 2 bases from J, the gap between germline ends came to 15 bases. CDR3 size: 17 residues. Per the germline V gene, CDR1 is LGHDT and CDR2 is YNNKEL (reference sequence). This chain joins TRBV3-1 (or the pseudogene TRBV3-2) and TRBJ2-3; D is possibly TRBD2 (7 bases). Source material: peripheral blood. The source is a man in his 70s with acute or convalescent COVID-19. The CDR3 loop reads CASSQESGGGFTDTQYF. CDR3 DNA: TGTGCCAGCAGCCAAGAATCTGGGGGGGGCTTCACAGATACGCAGTATTTT.